Below, 25 T cell receptor beta chains from the same sample are listed, as sequenced in a study of high-grade serous ovarian cancer treatment subgroups. Tumor samples were taken before definitive surgery or chemotherapy. Assay used: immunoSEQ multiplex PCR; TCRdb lists only in-frame clones, some missing. The table lists 35,000 to 45,000 clones, around three quarters of them singletons, with roughly 3% in the top ten. Input material: tumor tissue. The receptors derive from a human donor with high-grade serous ovarian cancer.

The chain links TRBV6-4 to TRBJ2-1; D uncertain. Germline-derived CDR1 and CDR2 are MRHNA and SNTAGT. The CDR3 covers 13 residues. V was shortened by 0 bases and J by 6 bases, with 6 bases between the two germline ends. The CDR3 nucleotides are TGTGCCAGCAGTGACTCAGGCGGCAATGAGCAGTTCTTC. Translated, it gives CASSDSGGNEQFF.

This chain joins TRBV6-5 and TRBJ1-2; a weak D match, TRBD1 (5 bases). The CDR3 totals 15 residues. CDR1 and CDR2 (germline): MNHEY, SVGAGI. V was cut by 6 bases and J by 1 base, with 15 bases left in between. The CDR3 DNA sequence: TGTGCCAGCAGGAGTGTCGGGGGTTTTAACTATGGCTACACCTTC. This codes for CASRSVGGFNYGYTF.

The chain links TRBV14 to TRBJ2-2; TRBD1 matches at 7 bases. Germline trimming cut 3 bases from V and 5 bases from J; bases unmatched to any gene: 9. This CDR3 has 16 amino acids. Looked up from germline, CDR1 is SGHDN and CDR2 is FVKESK. The CDR3 DNA follows: TGTGCCAGCAGCCACCGACAGGGCGGAAGTACCGGGGAGCTGTTTTTT. This gives the protein CASSHRQGGSTGELFF.

V usage is TRBV2 and J usage is TRBJ1-1; D may be TRBD1 (6 bases). The CDR3 is 13 residues long. From germline, CDR1 is SNHLY and CDR2 FYNNEI. The ends were cut back, 10 bases at V and 4 bases at J, with 16 bases in the middle. The CDR3 is CAMGPGATTEAFF. The CDR3 bases are TGTGCCATGGGGCCGGGGGCGACCACTGAAGCTTTCTTT.

This clone was seen once. The V gene is TRBV5-1, the J gene TRBJ1-2; 7 bases map to TRBD1. CDR1 is SGHRS, CDR2 YFSETQ, per germline. V dropped 5 bases and J dropped 10; count of bases not matched to a gene: 11. The CDR3 length is 13 residues. This CDR3 is CASRWPSGGDYTF. The CDR3 coding sequence is TGCGCCAGCAGATGGCCCTCAGGGGGTGACTACACCTTC. Together with reference TRBV5-1 and TRBJ1-2, the CDR3 gives the full variable domain: KAGVTQTPRYLIKTRGQQVTLSCSPISGHRSVSWYQQTPGQGLQFLFEYFSETQRNKGNFPGRFSGRQFSNSRSEMNVSTLELGDSALYLCASRWPSGGDYTFGSGTRLTVV.

The gene calls are TRBV6-1 and TRBJ1-2, with D maybe TRBD1 (6 bases). Trimming cost V 5 bases and J 4 bases, with 17 bases left between them. CDR3 length: 15 residues. Germline V gene data show CDR1 as MNHNS and CDR2 as SASEGT. CDR3 DNA: TGTGCCAGCAGTCCTATTCGGACAGAAAGCTATGGCTACACCTTC. Translation gives CASSPIRTESYGYTF.

V and J are TRBV27 and TRBJ1-4; 8 positions match TRBD1. With 6 bases clipped from V and 2 bases from J, the junction kept 5 bases outside the gene matches. CDR3 length: 15 residues. Per the germline V gene, CDR1 is MNHEY and CDR2 is SMNVEV (reference sequence). In nucleotides, the CDR3 is TGTGCCAGCAGCCGACAGGGGCGTACTAATGAAAAACTGTTTTTT. Translated: CASSRQGRTNEKLFF.

The chain recombines TRBV27 with TRBJ1-2; the D gene is possibly TRBD1 (5 bases). Germline values: CDR1 MNHEY, CDR2 SMNVEV (reference sequence). The CDR3 extends over 15 amino acids. Trimming cost V 3 bases and J 6 bases, with 17 bases left between them. The CDR3 nucleotides read TGTGCCAGCAGTTTCGTCACGGGGGGAGAGGATGGCTACACCTTC. This translates into CASSFVTGGEDGYTF.

This clone is medium-sized within its sample. The chain carries TRBV19 and TRBJ1-3, with a weak D call TRBD1 (6 bases). The V and J ends lost 3 bases and 4 bases respectively, with 7 bases between them. The germline V gene has CDR1 LNHDA and CDR2 SQIVND (reference sequence). The CDR3 totals 13 residues. In DNA, the CDR3 is TGTGCCAGTAGTATGACAGGCGGAAACACCATATATTTT. It translates to CASSMTGGNTIYF.

This clone was picked up a small number of times. V and J are TRBV14 and TRBJ1-4; no reliable D call. The CDR3 totals 12 residues. The V gene lost 4 bases and the J gene lost 7 bases, with 7 bases spanning the gap. From germline, CDR1 is SGHDN and CDR2 FVKESK. The CDR3 here is CASSLNSEKLFF. DNA of the CDR3: TGTGCCAGCAGCCTAAACAGTGAAAAACTGTTTTTT.

The chain employs TRBV7-9 and TRBJ2-5, with D perhaps assigned TRBD1 or TRBD2 (5 bases each). This CDR3 spans 14 amino acids. Germline V gives CDR1 SEHNR, CDR2 FQNEAQ (reference sequence). Trimming left V 8 bases short and J 4 bases short, with 17 bases between. The CDR3 spells CASGLLGEIETQYF. CDR3 nucleotide sequence: TGTGCCAGCGGATTACTGGGGGAAATAGAGACCCAGTACTTC. Full variable domain (missing parts from reference TRBV7-9 and TRBJ2-5): DTGVSQNPRHKITKRGQNVTFRCDPISEHNRLYWYRQTLGQGPEFLTYFQNEAQLEKSRLLSDRFSAERPKGSFSTLEIQRTEQGDSAMYLCASGLLGEIETQYFGPGTRLLVL.

This clone was counted between two and nine times. J is TRBJ1-1 and V is TRBV28; no reliable D call. Looked up from germline, CDR1 is MDHEN and CDR2 is SYDVKM. V lost 3 bases and J 1 base, leaving 12 bases between the germline ends. The length of the CDR3 is 15 residues. The CDR3 DNA follows: TGTGCCAGCAGTTTCCAGCGTACGGGGAACACTGAAGCTTTCTTT. Translating it yields CASSFQRTGNTEAFF. Based on the CDR3 plus reference TRBV28 and TRBJ1-1, the full variable domain is DVKVTQSSRYLVKRTGEKVFLECVQDMDHENMFWYRQDPGLGLRLIYFSYDVKMKEKGDIPEGYSVSREKKERFSLILESASTNQTSMYLCASSFQRTGNTEAFFGQGTRLTVV.

This chain links TRBV5-1 with TRBJ1-4; D gene uncertain. The germline gives CDR1 SGHRS, CDR2 YFSETQ. This CDR3 is 15 amino acids long. Trimming left V 0 bases short and J 0 bases short, with 6 bases between. The CDR3 region has the DNA TGCGCCAGCAGCTTGGTTGAAGCAACTAATGAAAAACTGTTTTTT. It encodes CASSLVEATNEKLFF.

The chain couples TRBV4-2 to TRBJ2-5; either TRBD1 or TRBD2 may supply D (5 bases each). The CDR3 sequence is 13 residues long. Per germline, CDR1 LGHNA and CDR2 YNFKEQ. Trimming stripped 1 base from V and 4 bases from J, with 7 bases between. CDR3 in DNA: TGTGCCAGCAGCCAAGGGGACCCAGAGACCCAGTACTTC. Protein: CASSQGDPETQYF.

The chain recombines TRBV7-3 with TRBJ2-2; no reliable D call. Trimming cost V 6 bases and J 0 bases, with 2 bases left between them. CDR3 size: 12 residues. Germline V gene sequence: CDR1 SGHTA, CDR2 FQGTGA. Here the CDR3 DNA reads TGTGCCAGCAGGACGAACACCGGGGAGCTGTTTTTT. Amino acids: CASRTNTGELFF.

V is TRBV7-9 and J is TRBJ1-5; D call uncertain. This CDR3 comprises 13 residues. Trimming cost V 3 bases and J 5 bases, with 8 bases left between them. The V gene's germline CDR1 is SEHNR and CDR2 FQNEAQ (reference sequence). In DNA form, the CDR3 reads TGTGCCAGCAGCTTGAGAGGTGATCAGCCCCAGCATTTT. This encodes CASSLRGDQPQHF.

The CDR3 DNA reads as TGTGCCAGCAGCCCGGCGGGACTTCACACCGGGGAGCTGTTTTTT. It is translated as CASSPAGLHTGELFF. The chain couples TRBV7-9 to TRBJ2-2, with D possibly TRBD2 on 6 matching bases. Trimming took off 5 bases at V and 3 bases at J, with 13 bases between the two ends. This CDR3 has 15 residues. The germline V gene has CDR1 SEHNR and CDR2 FQNEAQ (reference sequence).

V is TRBV28 and J is TRBJ2-7, with a weak D call TRBD1 (5 bases). Germline CDR1 reads MDHEN; CDR2 reads SYDVKM. V lost 6 bases and J lost 5, with 17 bases in between. This CDR3 region has 14 residues. The CDR3 region has the DNA TGTGCCAGCAGCCCGACAGTGTCAATCGACGAGCAGTACTTC. It translates to CASSPTVSIDEQYF.

The chain combines TRBV28 with TRBJ1-1, with D hard to call. This CDR3 contains 14 residues. With 5 bases removed from V and 4 bases from J, the gap between germline ends came to 14 bases. CDR1 is MDHEN and CDR2 is SYDVKM in the germline V gene. CDR3 in DNA: TGTGCCAGCAGTGGAAGGGCTATCGGCACTGAAGCTTTCTTT. Translation: CASSGRAIGTEAFF.

The chain employs TRBV6-5 and TRBJ2-5, with D possibly TRBD2 on 7 matching bases. V dropped 9 bases and J dropped 2 bases, with 19 bases sitting between them. The CDR3 length is 15 residues. In germline, CDR1 is MNHEY, CDR2 SVGAGI. In DNA, the CDR3 is TGTGCCAGTAATGGGGGCGGGAGTGGGCAAGAGACCCAGTACTTC. It encodes CASNGGGSGQETQYF.

V is TRBV29-1 and J is TRBJ2-2, with 10 bases identical to TRBD1. V lost 4 bases, J lost 0 bases, and 2 bases stayed unmatched. The CDR3 has 15 residues. Per the germline V gene, CDR1 is SQVTM and CDR2 is ANQGSEA. As DNA, the CDR3 is TGCAGCGTTGGACAGGGGGCGGCGAACACCGGGGAGCTGTTTTTT. It translates to CSVGQGAANTGELFF.

This sequence joins TRBV9 and TRBJ2-7; TRBD2 might be the D (6 bases). Per the germline V gene, CDR1 is SGDLS and CDR2 is YYNGEE. The CDR3 is 11 amino acids. Trimming cost V 8 bases and J 3 bases, with 9 bases left between them. CDR3 in DNA: TGTGCCAGAGGAGGGTACTACGAGCAGTACTTC. This gives the protein CARGGYYEQYF.

This clone was observed a handful of times. The chain recombines TRBV9 with TRBJ2-5; perhaps TRBD1 as D (6 bases). This CDR3 has 15 amino acids. The V end lost 2 bases, the J end lost 5 bases, and 16 bases lay between the germline ends. Per germline, CDR1 SGDLS and CDR2 YYNGEE. The CDR3 DNA reads TGTGCCAGCAGCGTGCAGGGGACGAGCCAGGAGACCCAGTACTTC. Amino acids: CASSVQGTSQETQYF.

The chain links TRBV5-5 to TRBJ1-4; 8 nucleotides align to TRBD1. V dropped 4 bases and J dropped 8; count of bases not matched to a gene: 7. The CDR3 totals 14 residues. Germline CDR1 SGHKS, CDR2 YYEKEE (reference sequence). In DNA, the CDR3 is TGTGCCAGCAGCCTGACAGGGGCGCGCGAAAAACTGTTTTTT. Its protein product is CASSLTGAREKLFF. Drawing the rest from reference TRBV5-5 and TRBJ1-4, the complete variable domain is DAGVTQSPTHLIKTRGQQVTLRCSPISGHKSVSWYQQVLGQGPQFIFQYYEKEERGRGNFPDRFSARQFPNYSSELNVNALLLGDSALYLCASSLTGAREKLFFGSGTQLSVL.

This chain links TRBV11-3 with TRBJ2-5; possibly TRBD2 for D (6 bases). The ends were cut back, 0 bases at V and 5 bases at J, with 13 bases in the middle. CDR1 and CDR2 (germline): SGHNT, YENEEA. CDR3 length: 15 residues. Here the CDR3 DNA reads TGTGCCAGCAGCTTAGAGGGTCGGGAGAGGGAGACCCAGTACTTC. Its translation is CASSLEGRERETQYF.